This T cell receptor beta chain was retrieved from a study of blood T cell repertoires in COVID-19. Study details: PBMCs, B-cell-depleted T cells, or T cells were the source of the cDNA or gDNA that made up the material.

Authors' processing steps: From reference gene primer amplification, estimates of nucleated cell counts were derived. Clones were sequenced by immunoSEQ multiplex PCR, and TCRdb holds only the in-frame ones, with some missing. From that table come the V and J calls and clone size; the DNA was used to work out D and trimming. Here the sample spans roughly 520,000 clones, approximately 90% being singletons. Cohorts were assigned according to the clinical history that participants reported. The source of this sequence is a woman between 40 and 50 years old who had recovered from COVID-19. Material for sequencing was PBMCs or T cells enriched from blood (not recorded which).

This CDR3 is CASSIVGTSGIYNEQFF. CDR3 sequence (DNA): TGTGCCAGTAGTATAGTTGGGACTAGCGGGATCTACAATGAGCAGTTCTTC. V usage is TRBV19 and J usage is TRBJ2-1; 13 bases match TRBD2. The V gene end was trimmed by 1 base and the J gene end by 3 bases; junction bases not matched to a gene: 3. The germline gives CDR1 LNHDA, CDR2 SQIVND (reference sequence). This CDR3 is built from 17 residues.